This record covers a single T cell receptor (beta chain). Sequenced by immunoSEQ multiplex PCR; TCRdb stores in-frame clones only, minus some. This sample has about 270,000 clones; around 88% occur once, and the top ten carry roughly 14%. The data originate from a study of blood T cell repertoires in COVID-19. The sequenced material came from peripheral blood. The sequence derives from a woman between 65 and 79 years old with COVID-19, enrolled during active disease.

In nucleotides, the CDR3 is TGCAGCCCTCAAGTAAGGGGTATGTTTAGAGATACGCAGTATTTT. It translates to CSPQVRGMFRDTQYF. This chain connects TRBV29-1 to TRBJ2-3, with D tentatively TRBD1 (5 bases). The CDR3 totals 15 residues. Germline assignment: CDR1 SQVTM and CDR2 ANQGSEA. V lost 8 bases, J lost 5 bases, and 23 bases lay in between.